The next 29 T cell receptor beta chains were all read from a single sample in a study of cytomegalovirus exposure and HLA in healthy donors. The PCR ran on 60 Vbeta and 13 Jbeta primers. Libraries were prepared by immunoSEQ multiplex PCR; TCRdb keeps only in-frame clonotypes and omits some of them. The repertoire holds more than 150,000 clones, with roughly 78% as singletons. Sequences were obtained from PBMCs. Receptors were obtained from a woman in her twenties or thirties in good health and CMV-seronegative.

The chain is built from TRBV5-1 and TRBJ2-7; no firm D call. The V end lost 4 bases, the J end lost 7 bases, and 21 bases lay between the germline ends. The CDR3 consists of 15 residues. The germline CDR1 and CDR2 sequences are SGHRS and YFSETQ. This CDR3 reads CASSPVGGRRVEQYF. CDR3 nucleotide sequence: TGCGCCAGCAGCCCTGTGGGTGGGCGAAGAGTGGAGCAGTACTTC.

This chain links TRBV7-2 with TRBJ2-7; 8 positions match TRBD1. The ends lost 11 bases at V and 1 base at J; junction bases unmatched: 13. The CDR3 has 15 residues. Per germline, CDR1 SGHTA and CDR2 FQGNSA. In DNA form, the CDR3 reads TGTGCCCTACGCATTAGACAGGGGTTTTCCTACGAGCAGTACTTC. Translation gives CALRIRQGFSYEQYF.

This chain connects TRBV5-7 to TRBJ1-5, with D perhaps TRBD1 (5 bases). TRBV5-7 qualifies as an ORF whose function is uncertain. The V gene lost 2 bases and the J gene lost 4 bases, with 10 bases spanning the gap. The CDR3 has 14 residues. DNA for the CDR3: TGTGCCAGCAGCTTCCCGACAGAGAATCAGCCCCAGCATTTT. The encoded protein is CASSFPTENQPQHF.

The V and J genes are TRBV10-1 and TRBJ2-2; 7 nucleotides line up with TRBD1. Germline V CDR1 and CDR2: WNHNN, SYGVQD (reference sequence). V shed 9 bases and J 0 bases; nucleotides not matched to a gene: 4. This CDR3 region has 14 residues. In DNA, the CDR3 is TGCGCCAGAAGACAGGGACCGAACACCGGGGAGCTGTTTTTT. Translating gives CARRQGPNTGELFF.

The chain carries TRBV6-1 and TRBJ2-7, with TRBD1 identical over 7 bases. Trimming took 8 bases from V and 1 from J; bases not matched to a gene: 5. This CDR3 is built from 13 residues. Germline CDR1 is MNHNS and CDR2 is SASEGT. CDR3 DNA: TGTGCCAGCGGGACAGCGATTTCCTACGAGCAGTACTTC. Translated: CASGTAISYEQYF.

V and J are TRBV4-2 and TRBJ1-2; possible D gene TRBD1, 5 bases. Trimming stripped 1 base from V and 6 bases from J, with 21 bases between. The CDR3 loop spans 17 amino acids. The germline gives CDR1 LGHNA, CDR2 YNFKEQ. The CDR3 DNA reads TGTGCCAGCAGCCAAGTTGGGCCCCAGGGAGCGGGTAATGGCTACACCTTC. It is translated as CASSQVGPQGAGNGYTF.

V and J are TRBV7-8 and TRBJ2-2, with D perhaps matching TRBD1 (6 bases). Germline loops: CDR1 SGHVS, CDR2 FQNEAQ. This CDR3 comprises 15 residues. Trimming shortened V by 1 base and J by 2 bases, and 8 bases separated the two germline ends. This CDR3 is CASSLVQGNTGELFF. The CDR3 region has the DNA TGTGCCAGCAGCTTAGTACAGGGTAACACCGGGGAGCTGTTTTTT.

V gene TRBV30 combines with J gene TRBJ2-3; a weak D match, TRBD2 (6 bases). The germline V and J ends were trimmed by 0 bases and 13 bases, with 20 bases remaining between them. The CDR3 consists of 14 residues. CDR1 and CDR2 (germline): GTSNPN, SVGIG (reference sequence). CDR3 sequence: CAWSVQAWGGGKYF. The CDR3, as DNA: TGTGCCTGGAGTGTACAAGCGTGGGGTGGGGGGAAGTATTTT. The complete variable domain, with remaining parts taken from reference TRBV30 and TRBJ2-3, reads SQTIHQWPATLVQPVGSPLSLECTVEGTSNPNLYWYRQAAGRGLQLLFYSVGIGQISSEVPQNLSASRPQDRQFILSSKKLLLSDSGFYLCAWSVQAWGGGKYFGPGTRLTVL.

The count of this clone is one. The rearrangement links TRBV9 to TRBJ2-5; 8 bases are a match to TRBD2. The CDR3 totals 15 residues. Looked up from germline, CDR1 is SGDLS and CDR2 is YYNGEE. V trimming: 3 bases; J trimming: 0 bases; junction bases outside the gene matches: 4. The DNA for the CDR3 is TGTGCCAGCAGCGAGGGCGGGGGGAACCAAGAGACCCAGTACTTC. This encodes CASSEGGGNQETQYF.

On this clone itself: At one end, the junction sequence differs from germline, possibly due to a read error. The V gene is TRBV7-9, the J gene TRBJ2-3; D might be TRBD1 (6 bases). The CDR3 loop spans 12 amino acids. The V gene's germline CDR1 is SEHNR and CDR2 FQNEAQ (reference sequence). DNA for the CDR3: TGTTCCAGCAGGACAGAAGGGGATACGCAGTATTTT. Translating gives CSSRTEGDTQYF.

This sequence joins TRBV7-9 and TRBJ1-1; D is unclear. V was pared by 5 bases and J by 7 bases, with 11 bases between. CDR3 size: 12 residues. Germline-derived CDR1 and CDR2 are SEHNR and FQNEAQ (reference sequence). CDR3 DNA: TGTGCCAGCAGCGCGACTTTGGTTGAAGCTTTCTTT. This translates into CASSATLVEAFF.

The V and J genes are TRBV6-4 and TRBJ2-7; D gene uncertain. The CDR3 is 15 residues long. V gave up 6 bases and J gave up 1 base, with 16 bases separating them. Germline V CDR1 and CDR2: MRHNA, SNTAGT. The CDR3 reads CASSAPPYCSYEQYF. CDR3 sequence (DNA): TGTGCCAGCAGCGCCCCCCCTTACTGTTCCTACGAGCAGTACTTC.

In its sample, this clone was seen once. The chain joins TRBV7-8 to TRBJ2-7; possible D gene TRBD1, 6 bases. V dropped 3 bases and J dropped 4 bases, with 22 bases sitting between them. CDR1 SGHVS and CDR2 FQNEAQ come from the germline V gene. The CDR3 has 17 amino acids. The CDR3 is CASSLDSDGLGVYEQYF. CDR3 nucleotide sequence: TGTGCCAGCAGCTTGGACAGCGACGGCCTGGGAGTGTACGAGCAGTACTTC.

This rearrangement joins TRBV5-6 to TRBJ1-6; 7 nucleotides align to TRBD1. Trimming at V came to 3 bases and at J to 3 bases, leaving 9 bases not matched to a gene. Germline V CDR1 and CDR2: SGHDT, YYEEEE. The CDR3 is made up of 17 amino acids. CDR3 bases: TGTGCCAGCAGCTCGTTGTTTGGGACAGACTATAATTCACCCCTCCACTTT. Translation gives CASSSLFGTDYNSPLHF.

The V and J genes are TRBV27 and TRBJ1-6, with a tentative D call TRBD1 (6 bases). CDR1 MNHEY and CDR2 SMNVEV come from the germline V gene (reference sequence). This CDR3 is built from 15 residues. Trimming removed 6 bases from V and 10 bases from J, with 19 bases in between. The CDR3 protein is CASSRRTDGWSPLHF. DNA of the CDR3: TGTGCCAGCAGCAGACGGACAGATGGTTGGTCACCCCTCCACTTT.

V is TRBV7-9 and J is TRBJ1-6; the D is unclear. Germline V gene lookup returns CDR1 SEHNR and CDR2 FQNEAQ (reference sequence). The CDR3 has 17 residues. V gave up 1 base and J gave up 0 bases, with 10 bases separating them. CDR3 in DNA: TGTGCCAGCAGCTTAGATCCCCGGAGCTCCTATAATTCACCCCTCCACTTT. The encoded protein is CASSLDPRSSYNSPLHF.

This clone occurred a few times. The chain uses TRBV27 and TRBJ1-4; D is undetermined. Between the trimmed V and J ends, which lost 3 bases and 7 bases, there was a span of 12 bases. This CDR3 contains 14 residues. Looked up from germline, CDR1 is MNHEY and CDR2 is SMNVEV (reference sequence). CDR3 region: CASSFLDGGEKLFF. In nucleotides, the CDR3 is TGTGCCAGCAGTTTCCTAGACGGAGGTGAAAAACTGTTTTTT.

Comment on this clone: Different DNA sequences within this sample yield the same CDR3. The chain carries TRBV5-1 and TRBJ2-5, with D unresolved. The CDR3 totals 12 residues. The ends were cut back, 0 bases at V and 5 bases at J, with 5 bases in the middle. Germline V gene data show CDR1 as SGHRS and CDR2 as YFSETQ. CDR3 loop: CASSLGRETQYF. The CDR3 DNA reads TGCGCCAGCAGCTTGGGGCGGGAGACCCAGTACTTC.

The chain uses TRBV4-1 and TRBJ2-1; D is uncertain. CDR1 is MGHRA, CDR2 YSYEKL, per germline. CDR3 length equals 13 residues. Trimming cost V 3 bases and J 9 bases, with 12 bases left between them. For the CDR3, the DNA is TGCGCCAGCAGCCACCCCTCAACATCTGAGCAGTTCTTC. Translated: CASSHPSTSEQFF.

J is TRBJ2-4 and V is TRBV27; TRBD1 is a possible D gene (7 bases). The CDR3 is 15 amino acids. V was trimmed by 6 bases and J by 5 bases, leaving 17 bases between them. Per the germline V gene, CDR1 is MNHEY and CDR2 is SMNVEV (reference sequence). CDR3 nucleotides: TGTGCCAGCAGCCTGCGGGACAGTCCACAAAACATTCAGTACTTC. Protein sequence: CASSLRDSPQNIQYF.

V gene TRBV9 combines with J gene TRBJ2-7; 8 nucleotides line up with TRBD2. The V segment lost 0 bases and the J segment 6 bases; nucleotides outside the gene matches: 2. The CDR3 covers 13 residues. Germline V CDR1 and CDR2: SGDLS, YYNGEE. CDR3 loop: CASSVELAVEQYF. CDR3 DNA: TGTGCCAGCAGCGTAGAACTAGCGGTCGAGCAGTACTTC. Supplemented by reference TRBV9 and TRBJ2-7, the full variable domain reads DSGVTQTPKHLITATGQRVTLRCSPRSGDLSVYWYQQSLDQGLQFLIQYYNGEERAKGNILERFSAQQFPDLHSELNLSSLELGDSALYFCASSVELAVEQYFGPGTRLTVT.

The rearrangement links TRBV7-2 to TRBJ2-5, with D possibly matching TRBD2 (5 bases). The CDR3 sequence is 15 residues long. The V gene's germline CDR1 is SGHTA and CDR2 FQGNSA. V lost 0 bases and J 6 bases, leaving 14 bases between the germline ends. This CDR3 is CASSLAVGGGQTQYF. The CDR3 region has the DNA TGTGCCAGCAGCTTAGCAGTCGGAGGCGGCCAGACCCAGTACTTC.

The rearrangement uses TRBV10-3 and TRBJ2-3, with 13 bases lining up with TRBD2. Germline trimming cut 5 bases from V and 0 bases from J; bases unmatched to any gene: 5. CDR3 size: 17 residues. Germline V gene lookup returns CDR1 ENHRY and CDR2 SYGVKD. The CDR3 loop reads CAISSGLAGASTDTQYF. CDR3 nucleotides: TGTGCCATCAGTTCCGGACTAGCGGGGGCCAGCACAGATACGCAGTATTTT.

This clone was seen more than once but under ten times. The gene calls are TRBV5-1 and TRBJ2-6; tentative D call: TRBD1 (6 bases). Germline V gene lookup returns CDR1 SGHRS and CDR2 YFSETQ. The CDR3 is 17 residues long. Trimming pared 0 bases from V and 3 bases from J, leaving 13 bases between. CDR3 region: CASSLETGRVGANVLTF. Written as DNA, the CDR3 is TGCGCCAGCAGCTTGGAAACAGGGAGAGTTGGGGCCAACGTCCTGACTTTC.

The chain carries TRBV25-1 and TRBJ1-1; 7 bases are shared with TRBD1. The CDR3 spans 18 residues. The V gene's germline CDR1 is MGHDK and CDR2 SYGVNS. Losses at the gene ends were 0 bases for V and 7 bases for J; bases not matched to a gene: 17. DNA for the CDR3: TGTGCCAGCAGTGAATATACCGGGGTCGAGGGGGCGGGAGGTGAAGCTTTCTTT. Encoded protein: CASSEYTGVEGAGGEAFF.

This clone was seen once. The CDR3 sequence is CASSLSGVKRTDTQYF. The CDR3 nucleotides are TGTGCCAGCAGCCTAAGCGGAGTTAAACGCACAGATACGCAGTATTTT. This rearrangement joins TRBV9 to TRBJ2-3; tentatively, D is TRBD2 (5 bases). Germline values: CDR1 SGDLS, CDR2 YYNGEE. V shed 4 bases and J shed 1 base, with 16 bases lying between them. The CDR3 is 16 residues long.

In DNA form, the CDR3 reads TGTGCCAGCAAAATTTGGACAGAAGTTCAAGAGACCCAGTACTTC. Its translation is CASKIWTEVQETQYF. This chain joins TRBV2 and TRBJ2-5; perhaps TRBD1 as D (6 bases). V was clipped by 7 bases and J by 2 bases, with 17 bases between them. Germline assignment: CDR1 SNHLY and CDR2 FYNNEI. The CDR3 contains 15 residues.

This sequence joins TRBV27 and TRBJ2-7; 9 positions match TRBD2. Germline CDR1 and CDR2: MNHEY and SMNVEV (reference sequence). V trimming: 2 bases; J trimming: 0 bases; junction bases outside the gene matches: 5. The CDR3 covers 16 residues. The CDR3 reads CASSLGSGGHSYEQYF. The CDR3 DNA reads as TGTGCCAGCAGTTTAGGGAGCGGGGGGCACTCCTACGAGCAGTACTTC.

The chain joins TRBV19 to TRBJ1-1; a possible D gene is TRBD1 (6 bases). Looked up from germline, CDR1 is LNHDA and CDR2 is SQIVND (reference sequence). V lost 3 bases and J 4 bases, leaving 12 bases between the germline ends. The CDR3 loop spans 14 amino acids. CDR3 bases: TGTGCCAGTAGTATCCAGGGGATTGGCACTGAAGCTTTCTTT. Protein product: CASSIQGIGTEAFF.